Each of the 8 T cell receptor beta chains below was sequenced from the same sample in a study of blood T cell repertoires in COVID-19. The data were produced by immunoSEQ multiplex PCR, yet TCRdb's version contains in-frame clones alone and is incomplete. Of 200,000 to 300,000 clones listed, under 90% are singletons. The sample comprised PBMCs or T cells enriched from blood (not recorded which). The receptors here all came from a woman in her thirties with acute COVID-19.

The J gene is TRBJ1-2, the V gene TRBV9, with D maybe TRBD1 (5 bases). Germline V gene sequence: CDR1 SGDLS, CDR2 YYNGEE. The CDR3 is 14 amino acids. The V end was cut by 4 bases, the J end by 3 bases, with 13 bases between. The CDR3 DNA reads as TGTGCCAGCAGCCCCTTTGGAGGGGACTATGGCTACACCTTC. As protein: CASSPFGGDYGYTF.

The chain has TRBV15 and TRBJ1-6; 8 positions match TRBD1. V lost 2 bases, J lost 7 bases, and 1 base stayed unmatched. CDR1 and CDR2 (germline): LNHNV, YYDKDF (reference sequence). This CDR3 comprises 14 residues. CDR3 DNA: TGTGCCACCAGCAGAAGGACAGGGAATTCACCCCTCCACTTT. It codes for CATSRRTGNSPLHF.

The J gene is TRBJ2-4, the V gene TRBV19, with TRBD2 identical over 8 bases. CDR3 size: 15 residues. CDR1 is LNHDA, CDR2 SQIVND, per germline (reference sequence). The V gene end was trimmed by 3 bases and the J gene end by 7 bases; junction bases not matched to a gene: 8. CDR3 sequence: CASSIGGEGRNIQYF. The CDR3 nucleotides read TGTGCCAGTAGTATCGGGGGGGAAGGGAGGAACATTCAGTACTTC.

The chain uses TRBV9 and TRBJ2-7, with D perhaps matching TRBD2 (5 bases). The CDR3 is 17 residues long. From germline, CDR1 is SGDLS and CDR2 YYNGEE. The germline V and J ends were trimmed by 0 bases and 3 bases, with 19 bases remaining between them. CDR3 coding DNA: TGTGCCAGCAGCGTAGCCGAGGGAGCCGCCCCAATCTACGAGCAGTACTTC. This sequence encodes CASSVAEGAAPIYEQYF. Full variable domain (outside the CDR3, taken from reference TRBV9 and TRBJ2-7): DSGVTQTPKHLITATGQRVTLRCSPRSGDLSVYWYQQSLDQGLQFLIQYYNGEERAKGNILERFSAQQFPDLHSELNLSSLELGDSALYFCASSVAEGAAPIYEQYFGPGTRLTVT.

The CDR3 spells CASSLGVGQGVVGYTF. DNA of the CDR3: TGTGCCAGCAGTTTGGGAGTTGGACAGGGGGTTGTTGGCTACACCTTC. The chain has TRBV28 and TRBJ1-2; 10 positions agree with TRBD1. The CDR3 is 16 residues long. Germline V gives CDR1 MDHEN, CDR2 SYDVKM. V was pared by 3 bases and J by 7 bases, with 11 bases of the junction left unmatched.

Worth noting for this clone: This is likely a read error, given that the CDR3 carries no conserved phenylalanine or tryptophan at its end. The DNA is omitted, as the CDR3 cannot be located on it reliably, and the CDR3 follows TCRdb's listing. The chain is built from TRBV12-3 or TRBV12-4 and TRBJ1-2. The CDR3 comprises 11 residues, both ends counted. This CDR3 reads CASSLRRAVKV.

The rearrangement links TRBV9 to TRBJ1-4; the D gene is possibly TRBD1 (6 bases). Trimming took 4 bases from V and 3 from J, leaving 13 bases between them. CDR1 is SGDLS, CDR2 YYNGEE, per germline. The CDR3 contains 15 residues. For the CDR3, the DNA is TGTGCCAGCAGCTTTACAGGGAGTCCTAATGAAAAACTGTTTTTT. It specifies CASSFTGSPNEKLFF. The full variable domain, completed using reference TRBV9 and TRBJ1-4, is DSGVTQTPKHLITATGQRVTLRCSPRSGDLSVYWYQQSLDQGLQFLIQYYNGEERAKGNILERFSAQQFPDLHSELNLSSLELGDSALYFCASSFTGSPNEKLFFGSGTQLSVL.

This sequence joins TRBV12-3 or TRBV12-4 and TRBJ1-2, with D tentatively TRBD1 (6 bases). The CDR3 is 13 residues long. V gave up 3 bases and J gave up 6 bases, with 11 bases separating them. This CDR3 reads CASSFRGADGYTF. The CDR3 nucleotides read TGTGCCAGCAGTTTCCGGGGGGCTGATGGCTACACCTTC.